This T cell receptor beta chain is from a study of T cell repertoires in cytomegalovirus infection. Looking at the study overall: HLA-B-restricted CMV epitopes that are well studied were used alongside recently identified HLA-C-restricted ones. Through public TCR beta signatures, both CMV infection and matching HLA type were indicated. Study results and caveats: Dominating the ex vivo response were HLA-C-restricted CMV-specific TCR beta clonotypes. Individuals carrying CMV plus the relevant HLA were identified by cumulative frequency of public TCR beta families.

TCRdb reprocessed the reads with MiXCR, giving one entry per CDR3 protein. The sample holds roughly 500,000 distinct CDR3 sequences, 33% seen once. A remark on this clonotype: Its antigen is not identified.

Between the trimmed V and J ends, which lost 5 bases and 4 bases, there was a span of 12 bases. In germline, CDR1 is SGHVS, CDR2 FNYEAQ. The CDR3 spans 14 residues. The V call is TRBV7-6, the J call TRBJ1-5; D unclear. The TCR was taken from a human donor in good health (CMV status not recorded). Some clones in this sample may be carry-over from other donors' samples. Here the sequenced sample was cultured PBMCs, taken from culture after CMV antigen stimulation. CDR3 nucleotides: TGTGCCAGCAGCCTGAATGGAGAAAATCAGCCCCAGCATTTT. The encoded protein is CASSLNGENQPQHF.